The 14 T cell receptor gamma chains below all came from one sample that was sequenced in a study of gamma-delta T cells after stem cell transplantation. TCRdb ran CATT on the RT-PCR reads. The sample has around 660 gamma-chain clones, 27% seen once. Sequenced sample: gamma-delta T cells. These TCRs come from a human donor. It is not recorded whose cells these are; they may come from a transplant donor.

This clone was seen more than once but under ten times. A far larger clone is off by one base, so a read error is likely. For the CDR3, the DNA is TGTGCCACCTGGGTCCTGGGTTATAAGAAACTCTTT. Translated: CATWVLGYKKLF. This sequence joins TRGV4 and TRGJ1 or TRGJ2. TCRdb leaves out the J gene; it was filled in here by matching the DNA to germline. CDR3 length: 12 residues. V shed 5 bases, J shed 6 bases, and the junction held 7 bases outside the gene matches. Germline assignment: CDR1 EGSTGY and CDR2 YDSYTSSV.

Remarks on this clone: Other DNA sequences of this sample code for an identical CDR3. This chain uses TRGV9 with TRGJP. The J gene was not available in TCRdb and was assigned here by matching the DNA to germline segments. CDR3 length: 16 amino acids. The V gene end was trimmed by 0 bases and the J gene end by 7 bases; junction bases not matched to a gene: 3. From germline, CDR1 is GITISATS and CDR2 ISYDGTV (reference sequence). The DNA for the CDR3 is TGTGCCTTGTGGGAGGTGCGTGAGTTGGGCAAAAAAATCAAGGTATTT. It encodes CALWEVRELGKKIKVF.

This clone is large by share. The sample carries other DNA sequences with the same CDR3. The chain links TRGV9 to TRGJP. TCRdb leaves out the J gene; it was filled in here by matching the DNA to germline. This CDR3 comprises 16 residues. The V gene's germline CDR1 is GITISATS and CDR2 ISYDGTV (reference sequence). Trimming took 0 bases from V and 7 from J; bases not matched to a gene: 3. CDR3 DNA sequence: TGTGCCTTGTGGGAGGTGCTGGAGTTGGGCAAAAAAATCAAGGTATTT. It encodes CALWEVLELGKKIKVF.

This clone was counted only a few times. At the DNA level, this CDR3 is encoded by other sequences in the same sample as well. The CDR3 coding sequence is TGTGCCACCTGGGACGGTAATTATTATAAGAAACTCTTT. It specifies CATWDGNYYKKLF. V usage is TRGV2 and J usage is TRGJ1 or TRGJ2. TCRdb supplies no J gene; here it was assigned by aligning the nucleotide sequence to germline. CDR1 and CDR2 (germline): EGSNGY, YDSYNSKV. CDR3 length equals 13 residues. Germline trimming cut 1 base from V and 1 base from J; bases unmatched to any gene: 1.

Of note for this clone: The germline gene is not matched at one end of the junction; a read error may be the cause. The genes are TRGV2 and TRGJP2. The J gene, left out of TCRdb, was set here by checking the DNA against germline. Germline CDR1 and CDR2: EGSNGY and YDSYNSKV. The CDR3 runs to 16 residues. CDR3 protein: CATWDGRNSSDWTKTF. The CDR3 nucleotides are TGTGCCACCTGGGACGGGCGGAATAGTAGTGATTGGACCAAGACGTTT.

There are a few counts of this clone. The gene calls are TRGV3 and TRGJ1 or TRGJ2. Here the J gene came from matching the DNA to germline, since TCRdb omits it. The trim removed 3 bases at V and 5 bases at J, leaving 7 bases unmatched. There are 13 residues in the CDR3. Germline values: CDR1 VTNTFY, CDR2 YDVSTARD (reference sequence). CDR3 nucleotides: TGTGCCACCTGGGACCTTTTCGATTATAAGAAACTCTTT. Its protein is CATWDLFDYKKLF.

This clone was seen only a few times. This chain links TRGV3 with TRGJ1 or TRGJ2. Here the J gene came from matching the DNA to germline, since TCRdb omits it. The J segment lost 3 bases and the V segment lost 2 bases, leaving 10 bases of the junction unmatched. Germline V gene lookup returns CDR1 VTNTFY and CDR2 YDVSTARD (reference sequence). The CDR3 is made up of 15 amino acids. CDR3 DNA: TGTGCCACCTGGGACAACCCCAGGGCTTATTATAAGAAACTCTTT. Encoded protein: CATWDNPRAYYKKLF.

The chain has TRGV8 and TRGJ1 or TRGJ2. Since TCRdb gives no J gene, matching the DNA to germline was used here to assign it. Germline assignment: CDR1 VENAVY and CDR2 YDSYNSRV. The CDR3 runs to 13 residues. Germline trimming cut 5 bases from V and 10 bases from J; bases unmatched to any gene: 14. The CDR3 nucleotides are TGTGCCACCTGGGCCAAAGTCCCCTTAAAGAAACTCTTT. It specifies CATWAKVPLKKLF.

In DNA form, the CDR3 reads TGTGCCTTGTGGGAGGTGCGAATGGGCAAAAAAATCAAGGTATTT. Residues: CALWEVRMGKKIKVF. V gene TRGV9 combines with J gene TRGJP. TCRdb is silent on the J gene; assignment here came from matching the DNA to germline. The CDR3 runs 15 residues. With 0 bases clipped from V and 11 bases from J, the junction kept 4 bases outside the gene matches. Germline CDR1 GITISATS, CDR2 ISYDGTV (reference sequence).

This clone has only a few counts. This chain links TRGV3 with TRGJ1 or TRGJ2. No J gene is reported in TCRdb; it was inferred here by comparing the DNA with germline. Germline loops: CDR1 VTNTFY, CDR2 YDVSTARD (reference sequence). Trimming took 0 bases from V and 6 from J; bases not matched to a gene: 5. The CDR3 has 13 amino acids. CDR3 bases: TGTGCCACCTGGGACAGGCCGGGTTATAAGAAACTCTTT. Amino acid sequence: CATWDRPGYKKLF.

With respect to this clone: The junction shows a germline mismatch at one end, possibly a read error. The chain joins TRGV2 to TRGJ1 or TRGJ2. TCRdb does not report a J gene; here it was assigned by matching the DNA to germline references. The CDR3 runs 11 residues. The germline V gene encodes CDR1 EGSNGY and CDR2 YDSYNSKV. For the CDR3, the DNA is TGTGCCGCCTGGGGCGGGCTGAGGAAACTCTTT. This codes for CAAWGGLRKLF.

The J gene is TRGJP2, the V gene TRGV3. Here the J gene came from matching the DNA to germline, since TCRdb omits it. The CDR3 has 16 amino acids. Per the germline V gene, CDR1 is VTNTFY and CDR2 is YDVSTARD (reference sequence). J was trimmed by 2 bases and V by 0 bases; bases with no gene match: 6. The CDR3 coding sequence is TGTGCCACCTGGGACAGGCCGAGGAGTAGTGATTGGATCAAGACGTTT. Translating it yields CATWDRPRSSDWIKTF.

This clone was seen a few times. V and J are TRGV4 and TRGJP2. TCRdb is silent on the J gene; assignment here came from matching the DNA to germline. V lost 5 bases and J lost 8; bases outside the gene matches: 2. The germline V gene encodes CDR1 EGSTGY and CDR2 YDSYTSSV. CDR3 length equals 11 residues. In DNA, the CDR3 is TGTGCCACCTGGGGAGATTGGATCAAGACGTTT. This encodes CATWGDWIKTF.

CDR3 region: CALWVMELGKKIKVF. CDR3 nucleotide sequence: TGTGCCTTGTGGGTGATGGAGTTGGGCAAAAAAATCAAGGTATTT. The chain couples TRGV9 to TRGJP. The J gene was missing in TCRdb and was found by matching the end of the DNA to germline. Germline V lookup: CDR1 GITISATS, CDR2 ISYDGTV (reference sequence). This CDR3 comprises 15 residues. V lost 5 bases, J lost 7 bases, and 5 bases stayed unmatched.